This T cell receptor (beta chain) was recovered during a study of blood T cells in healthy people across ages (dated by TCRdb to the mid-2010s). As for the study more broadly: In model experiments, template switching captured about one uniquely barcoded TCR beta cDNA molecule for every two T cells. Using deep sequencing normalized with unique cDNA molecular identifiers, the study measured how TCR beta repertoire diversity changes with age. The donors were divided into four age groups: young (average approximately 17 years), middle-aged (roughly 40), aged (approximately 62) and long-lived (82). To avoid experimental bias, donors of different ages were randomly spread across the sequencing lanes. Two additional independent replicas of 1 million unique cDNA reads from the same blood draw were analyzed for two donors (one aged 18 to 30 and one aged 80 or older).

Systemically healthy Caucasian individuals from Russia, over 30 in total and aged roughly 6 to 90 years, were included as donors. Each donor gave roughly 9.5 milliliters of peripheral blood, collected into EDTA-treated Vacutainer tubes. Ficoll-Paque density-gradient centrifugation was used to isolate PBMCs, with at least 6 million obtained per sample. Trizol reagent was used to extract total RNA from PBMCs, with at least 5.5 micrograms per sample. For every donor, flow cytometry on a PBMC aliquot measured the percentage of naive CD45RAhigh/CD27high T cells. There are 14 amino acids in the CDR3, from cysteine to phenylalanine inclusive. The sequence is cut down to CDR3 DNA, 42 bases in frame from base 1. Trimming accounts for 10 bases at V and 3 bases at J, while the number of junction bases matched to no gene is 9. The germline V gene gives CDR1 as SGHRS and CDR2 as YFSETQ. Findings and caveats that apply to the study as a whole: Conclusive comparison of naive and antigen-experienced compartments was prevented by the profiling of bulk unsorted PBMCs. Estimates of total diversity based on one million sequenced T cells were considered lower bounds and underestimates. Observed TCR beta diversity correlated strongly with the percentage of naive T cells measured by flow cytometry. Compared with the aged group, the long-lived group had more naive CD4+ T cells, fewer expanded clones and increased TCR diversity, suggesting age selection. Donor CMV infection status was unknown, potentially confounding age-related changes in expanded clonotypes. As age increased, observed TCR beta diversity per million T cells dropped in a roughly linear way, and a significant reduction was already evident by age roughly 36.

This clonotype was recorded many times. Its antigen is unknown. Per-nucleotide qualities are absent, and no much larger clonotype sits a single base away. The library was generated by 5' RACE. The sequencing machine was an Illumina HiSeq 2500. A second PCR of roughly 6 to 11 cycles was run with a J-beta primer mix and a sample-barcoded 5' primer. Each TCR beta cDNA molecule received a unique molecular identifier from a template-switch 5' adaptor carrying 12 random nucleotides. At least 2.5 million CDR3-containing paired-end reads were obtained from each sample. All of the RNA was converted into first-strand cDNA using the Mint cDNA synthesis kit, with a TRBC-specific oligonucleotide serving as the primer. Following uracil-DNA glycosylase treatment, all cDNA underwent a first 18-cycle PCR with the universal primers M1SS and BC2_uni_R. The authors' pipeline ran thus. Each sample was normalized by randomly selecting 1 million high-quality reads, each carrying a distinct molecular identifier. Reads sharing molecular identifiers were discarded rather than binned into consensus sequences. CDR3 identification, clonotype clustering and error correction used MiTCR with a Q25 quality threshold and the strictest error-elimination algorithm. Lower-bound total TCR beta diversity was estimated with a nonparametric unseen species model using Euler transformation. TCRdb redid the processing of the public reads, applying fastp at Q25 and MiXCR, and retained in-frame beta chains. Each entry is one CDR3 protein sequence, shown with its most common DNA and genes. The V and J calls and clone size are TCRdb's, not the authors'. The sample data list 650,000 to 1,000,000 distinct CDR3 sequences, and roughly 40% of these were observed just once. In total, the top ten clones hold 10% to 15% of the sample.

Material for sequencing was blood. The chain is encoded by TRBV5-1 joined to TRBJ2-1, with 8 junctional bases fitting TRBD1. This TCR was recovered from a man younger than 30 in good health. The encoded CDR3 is CASHRDRHYNEQFF. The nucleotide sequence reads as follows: TGCGCCTCCCACCGGGACAGGCACTACAATGAGCAGTTCTTC.